This T cell receptor beta chain was sequenced in a study of cytomegalovirus exposure and HLA in healthy donors. Amplification used 60 Vbeta primers and 13 Jbeta primers. The assay was immunoSEQ multiplex PCR, and TCRdb's table has in-frame clones only and misses some. The sample lists some 120,000 clones, 76% occurring once. General study results and limits: The study designated fewer than 200 TCR beta chains cytomegalovirus-associated. Most of the TCR beta V segments (in an earlier analysis) were productive either about 90% or about 30% of the time.

Points on this clone: What it binds is unknown.

Sequencing input: PBMCs. The TCR sequence derives from a man in his forties or fifties in good health and CMV-seronegative.

CDR3 nucleotides: TGTGCCAGCAGCTTGGGAAGTGGGCAGGCCTACGAGCAGTACGTC. Residues: CASSLGSGQAYEQYV. V gene TRBV5-6 combines with J gene TRBJ2-7; no clear D gene. The CDR3 is made up of 15 amino acids. V was cut by 0 bases and J by 2 bases, with 12 bases left in between. Germline V gene sequence: CDR1 SGHDT, CDR2 YYEEEE.